The 20 T cell receptor beta chains reported below all come from one sample, sequenced in a study of early T cells in non-severe SARS-CoV-2 infection. Each CDR3 protein gets one entry after TCRdb re-called the 5' RACE reads with MiXCR. The data show fewer than 35,000 distinct CDR3 sequences, roughly 4.3% seen once. Sample: whole blood. The receptors stem from an adult who was a healthcare worker with PCR-confirmed SARS-CoV-2 infection or an uninfected control (not recorded which).

By proportion, this clonotype is medium-sized. V is TRBV20-1 and J is TRBJ2-1; 9 nucleotides match TRBD2. From germline, CDR1 is DFQATT and CDR2 SNEGSKA (reference sequence). The V segment lost 3 bases and the J segment 7 bases; nucleotides outside the gene matches: 13. The CDR3 runs to 16 residues. CDR3 sequence: CSASLIAGVRGNEQFF. The DNA for the CDR3 is TGCAGTGCTAGCTTGATAGCGGGAGTCAGGGGAAATGAGCAGTTCTTC.

This clonotype was observed at least ten times. The chain combines TRBV7-2 with TRBJ2-6, with D uncertain. The CDR3 runs 17 residues. V was clipped by 5 bases and J by 2 bases, with 16 bases between them. Germline V gives CDR1 SGHTA, CDR2 FQGNSA. The CDR3 sequence: CASSEPLGTPGANVLTF. In DNA form, the CDR3 reads TGTGCCAGCAGCGAACCATTAGGTACCCCTGGGGCCAACGTCCTGACTTTC.

This clonotype was counted many times. The chain recombines TRBV2 with TRBJ1-5; a possible D gene is TRBD1 (6 bases). CDR3 length equals 15 residues. The germline V and J ends were trimmed by 4 bases and 4 bases, with 14 bases remaining between them. Germline V gene data show CDR1 as SNHLY and CDR2 as FYNNEI. CDR3 in DNA: TGTGCCAGCAGTGTGGGGGCTACAGATAATCAGCCCCAGCATTTT. It translates to CASSVGATDNQPQHF.

This clonotype came up many times. The V and J genes are TRBV28 and TRBJ2-7; D is unclear. V lost 3 bases to trimming and J lost 3 bases, with 9 bases between them. Germline lookup yields CDR1 MDHEN and CDR2 SYDVKM. This CDR3 contains 13 residues. CDR3 DNA: TGTGCCAGCAGTTTGGCGGCTATCTACGAGCAGTACTTC. Protein: CASSLAAIYEQYF.

This clonotype was picked up many times. The J gene is TRBJ2-1, the V gene TRBV28; a weak D match, TRBD2 (5 bases). The V gene lost 1 base and the J gene lost 5 bases, with 15 bases spanning the gap. The CDR3 extends over 16 amino acids. Germline V gene lookup returns CDR1 MDHEN and CDR2 SYDVKM. CDR3 residues: CASSLFMREFHNEQFF. The CDR3 coding sequence is TGTGCCAGCAGTTTATTTATGAGGGAATTCCACAATGAGCAGTTCTTC.

This clonotype was detected many times. The chain joins TRBV6-2 or TRBV6-3 to TRBJ2-1, with D possibly matching TRBD1 (6 bases). The V gene lost 7 bases and the J gene lost 8 bases, with 18 bases spanning the gap. CDR3 length equals 14 residues. Germline V gene data show CDR1 as MNHEY and CDR2 as SVGEGT. The CDR3 reads CASTRPGDSYEQFF. DNA of the CDR3: TGTGCCAGCACGCGGCCAGGGGATTCGTATGAGCAGTTCTTC.

This clonotype was detected ten times or more. This chain uses TRBV29-1 with TRBJ2-1; TRBD2 aligns across 11 bases. V shed 8 bases and J 1 base; nucleotides not matched to a gene: 7. Per the germline V gene, CDR1 is SQVTM and CDR2 is ANQGSEA. CDR3 length equals 15 residues. The CDR3 DNA sequence: TGCAGCACCCGACTAGCGGGACTATCCTACAATGAGCAGTTCTTC. Translating gives CSTRLAGLSYNEQFF.

Ten or more counts support this clonotype. This chain uses TRBV6-5 with TRBJ1-4; TRBD1 aligns across 8 bases. This CDR3 is 12 amino acids long. Germline V gene data show CDR1 as MNHEY and CDR2 as SVGAGI. The junction had 0 bases not matched to a gene; V was cut back by 2 bases and J by 10 bases. The CDR3: CASSYTGGKLFF. The CDR3 nucleotides are TGTGCCAGCAGTTACACAGGGGGAAAACTGTTTTTT.

This clonotype has ten or more counts. The rearrangement uses TRBV20-1 and TRBJ2-2, with 9 bases matching TRBD1. CDR1 and CDR2 from the germline V gene are DFQATT and SNEGSKA (reference sequence). The CDR3 totals 16 residues. V trimming: 1 base; J trimming: 1 base; junction bases outside the gene matches: 4. CDR3 sequence: CSARVDRGWNTGELFF. The DNA of the CDR3 is TGCAGTGCTAGAGTAGACAGGGGGTGGAACACCGGGGAGCTGTTTTTT.

This clonotype appeared many times. The chain recombines TRBV7-3 with TRBJ2-2, with D perhaps TRBD2 (5 bases). CDR3 length: 15 amino acids. V was clipped by 5 bases and J by 8 bases, with 18 bases between them. Germline CDR1 is SGHTA and CDR2 is FQGTGA. The CDR3: CASSRTGSQPGELFF. The CDR3 coding sequence is TGTGCCAGCAGCCGGACTGGGAGTCAACCGGGGGAGCTGTTTTTT. Supplemented by reference TRBV7-3 and TRBJ2-2, the full variable domain reads GAGVSQTPSNKVTEKGKYVELRCDPISGHTALYWYRQSLGQGPEFLIYFQGTGAADDSGLPNDRFFAVRPEGSVSTLKIQRTERGDSAVYLCASSRTGSQPGELFFGEGSRLTVL.

V usage is TRBV19 and J usage is TRBJ1-2; 9 bases fit TRBD1. From germline, CDR1 is LNHDA and CDR2 SQIVND (reference sequence). The CDR3 is 14 residues long. With V trimmed by 6 bases and J by 4 bases, 6 bases remained unmatched. The CDR3 bases are TGTGCCAGTAGCCGTACAGGGGGCAGCTATGGCTACACCTTC. It codes for CASSRTGGSYGYTF. The variable domain in full, completed from reference TRBV19 and TRBJ1-2, reads DGGITQSPKYLFRKEGQNVTLSCEQNLNHDAMYWYRQDPGQGLRLIYYSQIVNDFQKGDIAEGYSVSREKKESFPLTVTSAQKNPTAFYLCASSRTGGSYGYTFGSGTRLTVV.

This clonotype has ten or more counts. The J gene is TRBJ2-1, the V gene TRBV6-4, with 13 bases aligning to TRBD2. CDR1 and CDR2 (germline): MRHNA, SNTAGT. V was pared by 6 bases and J by 6 bases, with 5 bases of the junction left unmatched. The CDR3 contains 15 residues. CDR3 protein: CASSAGTSGANEQFF. In nucleotides, the CDR3 is TGTGCCAGCAGCGCTGGGACTAGCGGGGCCAATGAGCAGTTCTTC.

This clonotype was observed a few times. This may come from a read error, since a much larger clone is one base off. The CDR3 is CATSDSRLAGRTDTQYF. The CDR3 coding sequence is TGTGCCACCAGTGATTCGCGACTAGCGGGACGTACAGATACGCAGTATTTT. This sequence joins TRBV24-1 and TRBJ2-3; 11 nucleotides line up with TRBD2. CDR3 size: 17 residues. Germline V gene data show CDR1 as KGHDR and CDR2 as SFDVKD. The V and J ends lost 2 bases and 3 bases, in that order; junction bases with no gene match: 6.

This clonotype was seen at least ten times. CDR3 in amino acids: CASSPSLGTGVAGELFF. CDR3 nucleotides: TGTGCCAGCAGTCCCTCCCTCGGGACAGGGGTTGCCGGGGAGCTGTTTTTT. The chain uses TRBV27 and TRBJ2-2; 10 bases fit TRBD1. V gave up 5 bases and J gave up 6 bases; unmatched junction bases: 12. The CDR3 is 17 residues long. In germline, CDR1 is MNHEY, CDR2 SMNVEV (reference sequence).

This clonotype was detected ten times or more. This chain connects TRBV29-1 to TRBJ2-7; 11 bases map to TRBD1. The germline gives CDR1 SQVTM, CDR2 ANQGSEA. V shed 3 bases and J 5 bases; nucleotides not matched to a gene: 3. The CDR3 extends over 13 amino acids. CDR3 bases: TGCAGCGTTGAGCGGACAGGGGGCAACGAGCAGTACTTC. Its translation is CSVERTGGNEQYF.

This clonotype was found many times. V gene TRBV4-3 combines with J gene TRBJ1-1, with unresolved D. The CDR3 spans 14 residues. V was cut by 4 bases and J by 6 bases, with 15 bases left in between. CDR1 and CDR2 from the germline V gene are LGHNA and YSLEER. CDR3 region: CASSLIMPAAEAFF. CDR3 coding DNA: TGCGCCAGCAGCCTCATCATGCCGGCCGCTGAAGCTTTCTTT.

V and J are TRBV25-1 and TRBJ1-2; D might be TRBD1 (5 bases). Per germline, CDR1 MGHDK and CDR2 SYGVNS. The CDR3 has 14 amino acids. V was pared by 3 bases and J by 1 base, with 9 bases between. CDR3: CASSDYGGNYGYTF. CDR3 DNA: TGTGCCAGCAGTGATTACGGGGGTAACTATGGCTACACCTTC.

This clonotype was seen more than once but under ten times. The rearrangement joins TRBV7-2 to TRBJ2-3; 10 nucleotides align to TRBD2. Germline V gene data show CDR1 as SGHTA and CDR2 as FQGNSA. After removal of 2 bases from V and 6 bases from J, the junction contained 2 bases not matched to a gene. The CDR3 sequence is 14 residues long. CDR3 coding DNA: TGTGCCAGCAGCTTAACTAGCGGGATCGATACGCAGTATTTT. It translates to CASSLTSGIDTQYF.

This clonotype was detected ten times or more. This sequence joins TRBV12-3 or TRBV12-4 and TRBJ2-5; 8 nucleotides line up with TRBD2. With V trimmed by 2 bases and J by 9 bases, 14 bases remained unmatched. The CDR3 length is 16 residues. The CDR3 protein is CASSLYSVAAGGAQYF. CDR3 nucleotides: TGTGCCAGCAGTTTATATTCGGTCGCGGCCGGGGGGGCCCAGTACTTC.

This clonotype has a count of ten or more. The chain couples TRBV5-4 to TRBJ2-5, with D perhaps being TRBD1 or TRBD2 (5 bases each). Trimming left V 0 bases short and J 3 bases short, with 9 bases between. This CDR3 is 14 amino acids long. Germline loops: CDR1 SGHNT, CDR2 YYREEE (reference sequence). As DNA, the CDR3 is TGTGCCAGCAGCTTGGAGGGACGAAAAGAGACCCAGTACTTC. Translated: CASSLEGRKETQYF.